A selection of T cell receptor beta chains follows, all from one sample in a study of graft-versus-host responses after intestinal transplantation. The method was immunoSEQ multiplex PCR; TCRdb's version includes in-frame clones alone and lacks a portion of them. Of several thousand clones detected, less than 25% appear once; the ten largest clones hold around 5.8%. The sample here was alloreactive CD8+ T cells from a mixed lymphocyte reaction culture, taken before transplantation. The origin of the receptors is a human patient who was an organ donor for intestinal transplantation. The CDR3 runs from the conserved cysteine through the conserved F or W. Each record gives: V gene, J gene, clone size, CDR3 length, D gene, CDR3 DNA, CDR3 protein. D genes are given only for firm matches. Rows give clone size only sometimes, using once, few, many, or a class for an expanded clone.

TRBV9	TRBJ2-7	few	14	NA	TGTGCCAGCAGCGAATTCGGGAGTTACGACGAGCAGTACTTC	CASSEFGSYDEQYF
TRBV6-8	TRBJ2-7	few	9	NA	TGTGCCAGCGGGTACGAGCAGTACTTC	CASGYEQYF
TRBV11-2	TRBJ2-7	NA	16	TRBD2	TGTGCCAGCAGCTTAGGACTAGCGGGTAGCTCCTACGAGCAGTACTTC	CASSLGLAGSSYEQYF
TRBV6-6	TRBJ1-1	few	12	NA	TGTGCCAGCAGTCCGCAGGGAACTGAAGCTTTCTTT	CASSPQGTEAFF
TRBV5-4	TRBJ1-2	NA	16	NA	TGTGCCAGCTTCGATTACCTACCAGGAAAGACCTATGGCTACACCTTC	CASFDYLPGKTYGYTF
TRBV4-1	TRBJ2-7	few	17	NA	TGCGCCAGCAGCCAAGTGGCCAGGCGACTAGACCTTTACGAGCAGTACTTC	CASSQVARRLDLYEQYF
TRBV7-9	TRBJ2-7	large	13	TRBD1	TGTGCCAGCAGCTTTCTGGGACAGCACGAGCAGTACTTC	CASSFLGQHEQYF
TRBV6-5	TRBJ2-3	medium-sized	16	TRBD2	TGTGCCAGCAGTTACTCCTTACTAGCGGGCACAGATACGCAGTATTTT	CASSYSLLAGTDTQYF
TRBV7-4	TRBJ2-7	NA	13	NA	TGTGCCAGCAGCGGACAGACGGGTTGGGAGCAGTACTTC	CASSGQTGWEQYF
TRBV28	TRBJ2-1	NA	16	NA	TGTGCCAGCAGTTCCCCAGGGGAGCGGGGTTACAATGAGCAGTTCTTC	CASSSPGERGYNEQFF
TRBV5-5	TRBJ2-2	few	14	NA	TGTGCCAGCAGCCAAGCTAGCTCGAGCGGGGAGCTGTTTTTT	CASSQASSSGELFF
TRBV11-1	TRBJ2-7	few	18	TRBD2	TGTGCCAGCAGCTTGGGCCCACCTAGCGGGATTTGGTATTACGAGCAGTACTTC	CASSLGPPSGIWYYEQYF
TRBV11-3	TRBJ2-7	NA	15	NA	TGTGCCAGCAGCCCCCCCGGTGTAGGAGTGGCCGAGCAGTACTTC	CASSPPGVGVAEQYF
TRBV6-6	TRBJ1-2	NA	15	NA	TGTGCCAGCAGTCCCTACCCCACCAGCCAGTATGGCTACACCTTC	CASSPYPTSQYGYTF
TRBV28	TRBJ1-3	medium-sized	11	NA	TGTGCCAGCAGTCTGGGAAACACCATATATTTT	CASSLGNTIYF
TRBV4-2	TRBJ1-1	few	11	NA	TGTCCTCGGGAGTTACACACTGAAGCTTTCTTT	CPRELHTEAFF
TRBV5-1	TRBJ2-1	NA	15	TRBD2	TGCGCCACCTGCCGTAGCGGGAGTTGCTACAATGAGCAGTTCTTC	CATCRSGSCYNEQFF
TRBV5-4	TRBJ2-2	NA	16	NA	TGTGCCAGCAGCTTGTGGGACTTGGGGAACACCGGGGAGCTGTTTTTT	CASSLWDLGNTGELFF
TRBV19	TRBJ2-3	few	21	TRBD2	TGTGCCAGTAGTAGCGGAACCCTAGGACTAGCGGGAGGTGTATTTACAGATACGCAGTATTTT	CASSSGTLGLAGGVFTDTQYF
TRBV27	TRBJ2-7	few	15	NA	TGTGCCAGCAGTTTATGGGGGAGGAAAATGGACGAGCAGTACTTC	CASSLWGRKMDEQYF
TRBV19	TRBJ1-4	NA	19	NA	TGTGCCAGTTTTTATAACAGGCTCTTCTCGGCTGCAACTAATGAAAAACTGTTTTTT	CASFYNRLFSAATNEKLFF
TRBV28	TRBJ2-2	NA	18	NA	TGTGCCAGCAGCGACAGGGCGGTGATAGCGGGACATACCGGGGAGCTGTTTTTT	CASSDRAVIAGHTGELFF
TRBV7-4	TRBJ2-3	NA	14	TRBD2	TGTGCCAGCAGCTTCCTAGCGGGAGAGGATACGCAGTATTTT	CASSFLAGEDTQYF
TRBV13	TRBJ2-7	few	15	TRBD1	TGTGCCAGCAGCTTAAGGGACAGGGGTGCCTACGAGCAGTACTTC	CASSLRDRGAYEQYF
TRBV27	TRBJ1-6	NA	16	NA	TGTGCCAGCAGTTCCGGCCAGGGACGGAATAATTCACCCCTCCACTTT	CASSSGQGRNNSPLHF
TRBV9	TRBJ2-1	NA	13	NA	TGTGCCAGCAGCGTAGGGGATCGAGATGAGCAGTTCTTC	CASSVGDRDEQFF
TRBV21-1	TRBJ2-6	few	17	NA	TGTGCCAGCAGCAAAGGTTGGGGAGGGCCAGGGGCCAACGTCCTGACTTTC	CASSKGWGGPGANVLTF
TRBV29-1	TRBJ2-7	few	14	TRBD2	TGCAGCGTTGAAGATCGGGGGGGGCTCTACGAGCAGTACTTC	CSVEDRGGLYEQYF
TRBV4-1	TRBJ2-7	NA	15	TRBD1	TGCGCCAGCAGCCTTAACCGGGACAGTTCCTACGAGCAGTACTTC	CASSLNRDSSYEQYF
TRBV5-1	TRBJ2-7	medium-sized	16	NA	TGCGCCAGCAGCTTGGTCATTTTACAGCATTCCTACGAGCAGTACTTC	CASSLVILQHSYEQYF
TRBV28	TRBJ1-1	few	14	NA	TGTGCCAGCAGTTTTTTTCAGAGGAACACTGAAGCTTTCTTT	CASSFFQRNTEAFF
TRBV5-1	TRBJ1-6	few	20	TRBD1	TGCGCCAGCAGGCCTTGGCCAGCGGGGGGACAGACGAAAATTAATTCACCCCTCCACTTT	CASRPWPAGGQTKINSPLHF
TRBV6-6	TRBJ1-1	few	10	NA	TGTGCCAGCAGTTACCCGGAAGCTTTCTTT	CASSYPEAFF
TRBV11-2	TRBJ2-1	NA	18	NA	TGTGCCAGCAGCCCGGGATTTCAGGGGACGAGCTCCTACAATGAGCAGTTCTTC	CASSPGFQGTSSYNEQFF
TRBV7-2	TRBJ2-7	NA	13	NA	TGTGCCAGCAGCTTAGGTATGTGGAACGAGCAGTACTTC	CASSLGMWNEQYF
TRBV7-2	TRBJ2-2	few	17	NA	TGTGCCAGCAGCCCCAAAGGGTTTGCATTGAACACCGGGGAGCTGTTTTTT	CASSPKGFALNTGELFF
TRBV11-1	TRBJ2-7	few	12	NA	TGTGCCAGCAGCTTAGAGTCGGGGGAGCAGTACTTC	CASSLESGEQYF
TRBV11-3	TRBJ1-2	few	12	NA	TGTGCCAGCAGCTTAGCTAACTATGGCTACACCTTC	CASSLANYGYTF
TRBV7-2	TRBJ2-4	NA	16	NA	TGTGCCAGCAGCTTATTGGGCAACGCGGGCAAAAACATTCAGTACTTC	CASSLLGNAGKNIQYF
TRBV5-4	TRBJ2-5	few	15	TRBD2	TGCGCCAGCAGCCAAGAAGCGGGAGGGCCGCAGACCCAGTACTTC	CASSQEAGGPQTQYF
TRBV4-1	TRBJ2-3	NA	16	NA	TGCGCCAGCAGCCCCGTGGGGGACCTACCCACAGATACGCAGTATTTT	CASSPVGDLPTDTQYF
TRBV13	TRBJ1-2	NA	11	NA	TGCGCCAGCAGCCAAGGCTATGGCTACACCTTC	CASSQGYGYTF
TRBV6-8	TRBJ2-2	NA	13	NA	TGTGCCAGCAGTTACTCCTATCTCGGGGAGCTGTTTTTT	CASSYSYLGELFF
TRBV7-3	TRBJ2-1	few	13	NA	TGTGCCAGCAGCTTAGACCCTTACAATGAGCAGTTCTTC	CASSLDPYNEQFF
TRBV5-1	TRBJ2-7	NA	13	NA	TGCGCCAGCAGCCTTCGGGGACCCTACGAGCAGTACTTC	CASSLRGPYEQYF
TRBV28	TRBJ2-7	few	11	NA	TGTGCCAGCAGTTTAGCCTACGAGCAGTACTTC	CASSLAYEQYF
TRBV27	TRBJ2-7	NA	16	TRBD2	TGTGCCAGCAGTTTAGCCGGACTAGCCAGCTCCTACGAGCAGTACTTC	CASSLAGLASSYEQYF
TRBV7-3	TRBJ2-2	NA	16	NA	TGTGCCAGCAGCCCATGGCCAGAGCCTAACACCGGGGAGCTGTTTTTT	CASSPWPEPNTGELFF
TRBV10-3	TRBJ2-1	NA	18	NA	TGTGCCATCAGTGAGAGATTTTCGTCGAGCCAATCCTACAATGAGCAGTTCTTC	CAISERFSSSQSYNEQFF
TRBV6-8	TRBJ1-2	few	14	NA	TGTGCCAGCAGTTACTATGGGGGATCCTATGGCTACACCTTC	CASSYYGGSYGYTF
TRBV29-1	TRBJ2-2	NA	12	NA	TGCAGCGCTTTCGGTGGAACCGGGGAGCTGTTTTTT	CSAFGGTGELFF
TRBV15	TRBJ1-1	NA	15	NA	TGTGCCACCAGCAGCGATAGACACACGAACACTGAAGCTTTCTTT	CATSSDRHTNTEAFF
TRBV4-2	TRBJ2-7	NA	15	TRBD1	TGTGCCAGCAGCTTGGCCGGCAGGGGGACCTACGAGCAGTACTTC	CASSLAGRGTYEQYF